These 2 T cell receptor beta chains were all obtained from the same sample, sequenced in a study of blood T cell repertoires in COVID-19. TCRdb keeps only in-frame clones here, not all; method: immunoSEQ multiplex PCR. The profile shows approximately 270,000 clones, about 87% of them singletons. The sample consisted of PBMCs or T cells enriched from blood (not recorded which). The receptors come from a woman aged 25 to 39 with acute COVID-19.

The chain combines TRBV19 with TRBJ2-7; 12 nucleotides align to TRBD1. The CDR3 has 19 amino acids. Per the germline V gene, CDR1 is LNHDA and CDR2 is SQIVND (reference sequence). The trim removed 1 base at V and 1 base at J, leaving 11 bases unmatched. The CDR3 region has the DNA TGTGCCAGTAGTATAGGAGGCGGGACAGGGGGCGCGAGTTCCTACGAGCAGTACTTC. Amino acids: CASSIGGGTGGASSYEQYF.

CDR3 loop: CASSGSRYEQYF. The CDR3 bases are TGCGCCAGCAGTGGGAGCCGCTATGAGCAGTACTTC. This rearrangement joins TRBV10-2 to TRBJ2-7; the D is unclear. CDR1 and CDR2 from the germline V gene are WSHSY and SAAADI. V lost 4 bases, J lost 7 bases, and 11 bases lay in between. The length of the CDR3 is 12 residues.